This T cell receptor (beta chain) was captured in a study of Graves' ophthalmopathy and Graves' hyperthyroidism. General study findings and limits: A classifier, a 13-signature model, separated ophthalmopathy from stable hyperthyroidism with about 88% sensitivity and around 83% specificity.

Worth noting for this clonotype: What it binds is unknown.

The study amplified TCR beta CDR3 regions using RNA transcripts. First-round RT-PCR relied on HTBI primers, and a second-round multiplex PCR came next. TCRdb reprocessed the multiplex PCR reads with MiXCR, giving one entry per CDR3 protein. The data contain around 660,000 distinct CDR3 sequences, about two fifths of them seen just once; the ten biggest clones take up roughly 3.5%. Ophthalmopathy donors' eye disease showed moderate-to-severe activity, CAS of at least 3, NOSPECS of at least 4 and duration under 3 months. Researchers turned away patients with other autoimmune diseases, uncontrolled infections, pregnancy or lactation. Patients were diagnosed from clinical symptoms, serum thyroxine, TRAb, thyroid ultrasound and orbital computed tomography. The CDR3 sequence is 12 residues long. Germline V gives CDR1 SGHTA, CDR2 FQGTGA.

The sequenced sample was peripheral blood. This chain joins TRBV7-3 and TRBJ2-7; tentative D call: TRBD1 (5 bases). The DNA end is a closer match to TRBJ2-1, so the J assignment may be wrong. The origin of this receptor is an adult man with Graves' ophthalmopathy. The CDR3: CASSQQGDEQFF. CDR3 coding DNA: TGTGCCAGCAGCCAACAAGGGGATGAGCAGTTCTTC.